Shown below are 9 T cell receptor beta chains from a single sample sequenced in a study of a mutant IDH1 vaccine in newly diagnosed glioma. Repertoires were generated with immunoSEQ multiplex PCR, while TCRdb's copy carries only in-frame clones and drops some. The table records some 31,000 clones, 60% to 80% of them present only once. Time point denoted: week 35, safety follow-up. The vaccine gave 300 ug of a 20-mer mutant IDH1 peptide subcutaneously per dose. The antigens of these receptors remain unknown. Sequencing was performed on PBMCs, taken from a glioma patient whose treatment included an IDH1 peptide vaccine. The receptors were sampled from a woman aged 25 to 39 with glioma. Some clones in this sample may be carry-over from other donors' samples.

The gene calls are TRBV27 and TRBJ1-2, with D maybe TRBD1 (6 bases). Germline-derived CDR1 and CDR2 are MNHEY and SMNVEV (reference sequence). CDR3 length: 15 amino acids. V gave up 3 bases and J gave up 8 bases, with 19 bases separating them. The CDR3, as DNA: TGTGCCAGCAGTTTTGAGTGGGGACAAGGAGGCGGCTACACCTTC. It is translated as CASSFEWGQGGGYTF.

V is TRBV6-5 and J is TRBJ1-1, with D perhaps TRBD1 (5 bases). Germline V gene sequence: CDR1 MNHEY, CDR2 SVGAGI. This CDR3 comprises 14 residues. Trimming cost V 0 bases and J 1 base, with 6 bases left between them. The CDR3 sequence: CASSYSGANTEAFF. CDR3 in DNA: TGTGCCAGCAGTTACTCCGGGGCGAACACTGAAGCTTTCTTT.

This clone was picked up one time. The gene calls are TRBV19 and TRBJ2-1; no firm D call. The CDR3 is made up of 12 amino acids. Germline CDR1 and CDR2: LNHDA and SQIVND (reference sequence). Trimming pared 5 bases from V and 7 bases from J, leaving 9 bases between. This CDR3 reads CASSPQRNEQFF. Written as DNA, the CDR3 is TGTGCCAGTAGTCCCCAGAGAAATGAGCAGTTCTTC.

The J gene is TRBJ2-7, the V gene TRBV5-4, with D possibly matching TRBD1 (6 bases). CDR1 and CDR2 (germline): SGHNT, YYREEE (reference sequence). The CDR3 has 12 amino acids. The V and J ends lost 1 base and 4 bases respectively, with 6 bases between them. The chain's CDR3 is CASSLTGYEQYF. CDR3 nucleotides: TGTGCCAGCAGCTTGACAGGGTACGAGCAGTACTTC.

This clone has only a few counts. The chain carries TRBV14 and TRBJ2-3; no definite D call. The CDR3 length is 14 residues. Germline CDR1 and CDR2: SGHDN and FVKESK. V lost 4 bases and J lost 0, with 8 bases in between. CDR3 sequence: CASSPRGSTDTQYF. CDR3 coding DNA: TGTGCCAGCAGCCCGCGCGGTAGCACAGATACGCAGTATTTT.

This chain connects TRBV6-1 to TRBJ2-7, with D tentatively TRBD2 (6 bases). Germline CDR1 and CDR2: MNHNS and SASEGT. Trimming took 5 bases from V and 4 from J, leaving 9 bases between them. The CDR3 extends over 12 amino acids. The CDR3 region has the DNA TGTGCCAGCAGTACCGGGACTTACGAGCAGTACTTC. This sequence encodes CASSTGTYEQYF.

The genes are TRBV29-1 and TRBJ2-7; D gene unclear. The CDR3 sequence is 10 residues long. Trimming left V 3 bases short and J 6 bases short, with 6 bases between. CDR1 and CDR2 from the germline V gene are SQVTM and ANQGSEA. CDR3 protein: CSVEWGEQYF. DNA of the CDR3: TGCAGCGTTGAGTGGGGCGAGCAGTACTTC.

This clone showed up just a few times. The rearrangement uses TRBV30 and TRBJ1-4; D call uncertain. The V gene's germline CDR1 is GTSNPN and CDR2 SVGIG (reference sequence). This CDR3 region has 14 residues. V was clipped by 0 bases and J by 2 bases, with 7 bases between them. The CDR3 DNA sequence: TGTGCCTGGAGTGTACGGACGACTAATGAAAAACTGTTTTTT. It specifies CAWSVRTTNEKLFF. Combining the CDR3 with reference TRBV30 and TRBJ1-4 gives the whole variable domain SQTIHQWPATLVQPVGSPLSLECTVEGTSNPNLYWYRQAAGRGLQLLFYSVGIGQISSEVPQNLSASRPQDRQFILSSKKLLLSDSGFYLCAWSVRTTNEKLFFGSGTQLSVL.

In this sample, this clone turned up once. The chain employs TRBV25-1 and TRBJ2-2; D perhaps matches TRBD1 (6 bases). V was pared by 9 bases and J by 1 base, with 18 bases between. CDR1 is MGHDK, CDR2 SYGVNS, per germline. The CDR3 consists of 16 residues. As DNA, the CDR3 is TGTGCCAGTTTCAGCCCGACAGGCAAGAACACCGGGGAGCTGTTTTTT. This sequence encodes CASFSPTGKNTGELFF.